The 7 T cell receptor beta chains given below trace back to one sample, sequenced in a study of cytomegalovirus exposure and HLA in healthy donors. Primers included in the PCR were 60 Vbeta and 13 Jbeta primers. Here immunoSEQ multiplex PCR was the method, and the copy in TCRdb shows in-frame clones only, minus some. Of about 170,000 clones in the sample, roughly 84% are singletons; the top ten hold 2% to 3%. Sequenced input: PBMCs. The receptors shown here come from a man aged 25 to 45 in good health and CMV-seropositive.

The J gene is TRBJ1-2, the V gene TRBV15; 10 nucleotides line up with TRBD1. The V gene's germline CDR1 is LNHNV and CDR2 YYDKDF (reference sequence). The CDR3 runs to 18 residues. Trimming took 3 bases from V and 4 from J; bases not matched to a gene: 14. The CDR3 here is CATSSGRRQGASGYGYTF. The CDR3 DNA reads as TGTGCCACCAGCAGCGGGCGGAGACAGGGGGCTAGTGGCTATGGCTACACCTTC.

The CDR3 sequence: CASSLSGGGGEETQYF. In DNA form, the CDR3 reads TGTGCCAGCAGCTTATCTGGGGGAGGGGGGGAAGAGACCCAGTACTTC. The chain combines TRBV7-3 with TRBJ2-5; D might be TRBD2 (7 bases). The CDR3 totals 16 residues. Germline V gives CDR1 SGHTA, CDR2 FQGTGA. V lost 2 bases, J lost 3 bases, and 16 bases lay in between.

The chain recombines TRBV15 with TRBJ2-3, with 8 positions matching TRBD1. From germline, CDR1 is LNHNV and CDR2 YYDKDF (reference sequence). V shed 1 base and J 6 bases; nucleotides not matched to a gene: 9. The CDR3 totals 16 residues. CDR3 sequence reads: CATSRARTGSTDTQYF. Written as DNA, the CDR3 is TGTGCCACCAGCAGAGCTAGGACAGGGTCGACGGATACGCAGTATTTT.

The chain uses TRBV4-2 and TRBJ2-7; 8 bases map to TRBD2. In germline, CDR1 is LGHNA, CDR2 YNFKEQ. V dropped 1 base and J dropped 5; count of bases not matched to a gene: 4. The CDR3 contains 14 residues. The CDR3 protein is CASSQGGTRNEQYF. The CDR3, as DNA: TGTGCCAGCAGCCAAGGTGGGACTAGGAACGAGCAGTACTTC.

The chain recombines TRBV27 with TRBJ1-2, with 8 nucleotides matching TRBD1. The CDR3 has 14 amino acids. The germline V gene has CDR1 MNHEY and CDR2 SMNVEV (reference sequence). The J segment lost 8 bases and the V segment lost 6 bases, leaving 11 bases of the junction unmatched. The CDR3 sequence: CASRINGQGKGYTF. For the CDR3, the DNA is TGTGCCAGCAGAATCAACGGACAGGGAAAAGGCTACACCTTC.

Worth noting for this clone: Relative to the germline gene, one junction end is altered; a read error may explain this. The chain uses TRBV7-7 and TRBJ1-1; D gene uncertain. There are 13 residues in the CDR3. Looked up from germline, CDR1 is SSHAT and CDR2 is FNYEAQ (reference sequence). DNA of the CDR3: TGTGCTAGCAGCCAGACACCGAACACTGAAGCTTTCTTT. This gives the protein CASSQTPNTEAFF. Filled out from reference TRBV7-7 and TRBJ1-1, the complete variable domain reads GAGVSQSPRYKVTKRGQDVTLRCDPISSHATLYWYQQALGQGPEFLTYFNYEAQPDKSGLPSDRFSAERPEGSISTLTIQRTEQRDSAMYRCASSQTPNTEAFFGQGTRLTVV.

In DNA, the CDR3 is TGTGCCAGCAGCTTGGGGCTAGCGGGAGAGGTTGAGCAGTTCTTC. Translation gives CASSLGLAGEVEQFF. The chain joins TRBV5-8 to TRBJ2-1, with 10 bases aligning to TRBD2. Germline loops: CDR1 SGHTS, CDR2 YDEGEE. The V and J ends lost 0 bases and 9 bases, in that order; junction bases with no gene match: 6. The CDR3 contains 15 residues.